Listed below are T cell receptor beta chains from one sample, sequenced in a study of neurological immune-mediated disorders. TCRdb re-analysed the 5' RACE reads in MiXCR, keeping a single row per CDR3 protein. The sample contains tens of thousands of distinct CDR3 sequences, 2% to 3% of which appear only once. Sequencing used PBMCs. All receptors come from a man between 45 and 60 years old with multiple sclerosis. Each CDR3 is given with its conserved first and last residue. The D gene is left open where the match is weak. Size is stated as once, few, many or a size class.

j_call d_call clone_size cdr3_length v_call cdr3_aa cdr3_nt
TRBJ1-1 TRBD1 many 15 TRBV20-1 CSARRTGGLNTEAFF TGCAGTGCTAGACGGACAGGGGGCTTGAACACTGAAGCTTTCTTT
TRBJ2-5 TRBD1 many 14 TRBV20-1 CSARTWTGSETQYF TGCAGTGCTAGAACTTGGACAGGGTCGGAGACCCAGTACTTC
TRBJ2-5 TRBD1 many 14 TRBV5-1 CASSRDRVQETQYF TGCGCCAGCAGCCGGGACAGGGTCCAAGAGACCCAGTACTTC
TRBJ1-1 NA many 13 TRBV7-2 CASSLESQTRAFF TGTGCCAGCAGCTTAGAGTCCCAAACAAGAGCTTTCTTT
TRBJ2-5 TRBD1 many 17 TRBV15 CATSREAGGAIQETQYF TGTGCCACCAGCAGAGAGGCAGGGGGAGCCATCCAAGAGACCCAGTACTTC
TRBJ1-1 NA many 14 TRBV7-9 CASSQGGPNTEAFF TGTGCCAGCTCACAAGGAGGGCCTAACACTGAAGCTTTCTTT
TRBJ2-3 TRBD1 many 14 TRBV5-6 CASSPGQDTDTQYF TGTGCCAGCAGCCCGGGACAGGACACAGATACGCAGTATTTT
TRBJ2-2 TRBD2 many 17 TRBV7-2 CASSWSLAGVNTGELFF TGTGCCAGCAGCTGGTCGCTCGCGGGGGTAAACACCGGGGAGCTGTTTTTT
TRBJ2-1 TRBD2 many 15 TRBV10-1 CASSVLAGGPNEQFF TGCGCCAGCAGCGTTTTAGCGGGGGGGCCGAATGAGCAGTTCTTC
TRBJ1-1 NA many 14 TRBV9 CASSSTGQNTEAFF TGTGCCAGCAGCTCGACAGGTCAGAACACTGAAGCTTTCTTT
TRBJ1-5 NA many 12 TRBV20-1 CSGGFLDQPQHF TGCAGTGGGGGGTTCCTAGATCAGCCCCAGCATTTT
TRBJ1-4 NA many 14 TRBV20-1 CSATQGGTNEKLFF TGCAGTGCTACACAGGGAGGAACTAATGAAAAACTGTTTTTT
TRBJ1-6 TRBD1 few 17 TRBV6-5 CASSPQGGRSYNSPLHF TGTGCCAGCAGTCCCCAGGGGGGAAGGTCCTATAATTCACCCCTCCACTTT
TRBJ2-1 NA many 14 TRBV7-2 CASSLEGGLNEQFF TGTGCCAGCAGCTTAGAGGGGGGACTGAATGAGCAGTTCTTC
TRBJ1-1 TRBD1 many 13 TRBV20-1 CSAPGQGDTEAFF TGCAGTGCTCCGGGACAGGGCGACACTGAAGCTTTCTTT
TRBJ1-3 NA many 13 TRBV6-5 CASRGTAGNTIYF TGTGCCAGCAGGGGAACAGCTGGAAACACCATATATTTT
TRBJ2-7 TRBD2 many 15 TRBV6-2/TRBV6-3 CASSPGLAVPVEQYF TGTGCCAGCAGCCCGGGACTAGCGGTTCCCGTGGAGCAGTACTTC
TRBJ1-6 TRBD1 many 14 TRBV4-3 CASSQLGGTGALHF TGCGCCAGCAGCCAACTGGGCGGGACAGGTGCCCTCCACTTT
TRBJ2-7 TRBD1 many 13 TRBV5-1 CASSGQGPYEQYF TGCGCCAGCAGCGGACAGGGCCCTTACGAGCAGTACTTC
TRBJ2-1 NA many 13 TRBV20-1 CSAPPAPANEQFF TGCAGTGCCCCTCCAGCCCCGGCCAATGAGCAGTTCTTC
TRBJ1-6 NA many 17 TRBV20-1 CSARDLSGRSYNSPLHF TGCAGTGCTAGAGATCTTTCTGGGCGCTCCTATAATTCACCCCTCCACTTT
TRBJ1-5 NA many 16 TRBV20-1 CSARDPLGGSNQPQHF TGCAGTGCTAGAGATCCTTTGGGGGGTAGCAATCAGCCCCAGCATTTT
TRBJ1-1 NA many 14 TRBV20-1 CSAFTGPMNTEAFF TGCAGTGCTTTCACAGGGCCTATGAACACTGAAGCTTTCTTT
TRBJ1-2 TRBD1 many 15 TRBV5-1 CASSLGQGAFYGYTF TGCGCCAGCAGCTTGGGACAGGGGGCTTTCTATGGCTACACCTTC
TRBJ2-1 NA many 11 TRBV29-1 CSLGFGNEQFF TGCAGCCTAGGGTTTGGAAATGAGCAGTTCTTC